This T cell receptor (beta chain) was sequenced for a study of blood T cell repertoires in COVID-19. V gave up 0 bases and J gave up 3 bases; unmatched junction bases: 15. There are 20 residues in the CDR3. Per the germline V gene, CDR1 is LNHNV and CDR2 is YYDKDF (reference sequence). The assay was immunoSEQ multiplex PCR, and TCRdb's table has in-frame clones only and misses some. The data hold about 140,000 clones, with more than 75% observed a single time. This clone was seen more than once but under ten times. This receptor was taken from an elderly man with acute or convalescent COVID-19. The sequencing sample was made of peripheral blood. The rearrangement uses TRBV15 and TRBJ2-3; 10 bases align to TRBD2. Written as DNA, the CDR3 is TGTGCCACCAGCAGAGATAGGGGGTCTAGCGGGGGTGTACGGACAGATACGCAGTATTTT. This codes for CATSRDRGSSGGVRTDTQYF.